This passage covers 14 T cell receptor beta chains from one sample sequenced in a study of blood T cell repertoires in COVID-19. Using immunoSEQ multiplex PCR, the repertoire was profiled, and TCRdb retains in-frame clones only, with some absent. The table has tens of thousands of clones, more than 90% seen once. The sequenced sample was peripheral blood. Source of these receptors: a man between 65 and 85 years old with active COVID-19.

The rearrangement links TRBV25-1 to TRBJ2-7; D is unclear. The CDR3 spans 12 residues. Germline CDR1 reads MGHDK; CDR2 reads SYGVNS. Trimming took 8 bases from V and 4 from J, leaving 12 bases between them. The CDR3 region is CASATLEYEQYF. Written as DNA, the CDR3 is TGTGCCAGCGCAACCCTAGAGTACGAGCAGTACTTC.

V is TRBV4-1 and J is TRBJ2-5, with D perhaps TRBD2 (5 bases). Looked up from germline, CDR1 is MGHRA and CDR2 is YSYEKL. CDR3 size: 15 residues. V was trimmed by 0 bases and J by 3 bases, leaving 11 bases between them. For the CDR3, the DNA is TGCGCCAGCAGCCAAGATCCAGGAGCGGAAGAGACCCAGTACTTC. Translation gives CASSQDPGAEETQYF.

This chain connects TRBV5-5 to TRBJ2-1; 8 bases map to TRBD2. Germline V gives CDR1 SGHKS, CDR2 YYEKEE (reference sequence). This CDR3 has 13 residues. Losses at the gene ends were 2 bases for V and 9 bases for J; bases not matched to a gene: 4. CDR3 in DNA: TGTGCCAGCAGCTTCTCCCTAGCGGGTGAGCAGTTCTTC. This codes for CASSFSLAGEQFF.

V is TRBV6-5 and J is TRBJ2-2; D ambiguous. Germline assignment: CDR1 MNHEY and CDR2 SVGAGI. The CDR3 has 12 amino acids. Trimming took 6 bases from V and 5 from J, leaving 7 bases between them. The CDR3 region has the DNA TGTGCCAGCAGCTTCACTACCGGGGAGCTGTTTTTT. This translates into CASSFTTGELFF.

The chain links TRBV18 to TRBJ2-3; 8 bases map to TRBD2. The CDR3 has 14 residues. The V gene end was trimmed by 1 base and the J gene end by 6 bases; junction bases not matched to a gene: 3. Per the germline V gene, CDR1 is KGHSH and CDR2 is LQKENI. This CDR3 is CASSPRSGSDTQYF. CDR3 in DNA: TGTGCCAGCTCACCACGCAGCGGGAGTGATACGCAGTATTTT.

This clone appeared a few times. This chain connects TRBV19 to TRBJ2-5; TRBD2 aligns across 7 bases. The CDR3 has 14 amino acids. Germline trimming cut 3 bases from V and 7 bases from J; bases unmatched to any gene: 8. Germline lookup yields CDR1 LNHDA and CDR2 SQIVND (reference sequence). The CDR3 DNA follows: TGTGCCAGTAGTATGGGGTGGGCTAGCGGGACCCAGTACTTC. Amino acids: CASSMGWASGTQYF.

This chain uses TRBV28 with TRBJ2-5, with 9 bases matching TRBD1. The CDR3 spans 15 residues. V lost 5 bases to trimming and J lost 5 bases; unmatched junction nucleotides: 9. Germline V CDR1 and CDR2: MDHEN, SYDVKM. CDR3 loop: CASSPVTGGMETQYF. The DNA for the CDR3 is TGTGCCAGCAGTCCCGTGACAGGGGGAATGGAGACCCAGTACTTC.

This rearrangement joins TRBV5-4 to TRBJ1-2, with 10 positions matching TRBD1. The ends lost 4 bases at V and 4 bases at J; junction bases unmatched: 7. The CDR3 has 15 residues. CDR1 is SGHNT, CDR2 YYREEE, per germline (reference sequence). CDR3 coding DNA: TGTGCCAGCAGCGCCGGGACAGGGGCTACCTATGGCTACACCTTC. Protein sequence: CASSAGTGATYGYTF. Full variable domain (remainder filled in from reference TRBV5-4 and TRBJ1-2): ETGVTQSPTHLIKTRGQQVTLRCSSQSGHNTVSWYQQALGQGPQFIFQYYREEENGRGNFPPRFSGLQFPNYSSELNVNALELDDSALYLCASSAGTGATYGYTFGSGTRLTVV.

This chain joins TRBV4-2 and TRBJ1-1; TRBD1 matches 12 bases. The ends lost 2 bases at V and 4 bases at J; junction bases unmatched: 8. The germline CDR1 and CDR2 sequences are LGHNA and YNFKEQ. There are 17 residues in the CDR3. CDR3 DNA: TGTGCCAGCAGCCAAAACCGGGACAGGGGGCCGGGCACTGAAGCTTTCTTT. It encodes CASSQNRDRGPGTEAFF.

The chain has TRBV2 and TRBJ1-5, with 8 bases that match TRBD1. The trim removed 4 bases at V and 5 bases at J, leaving 4 bases unmatched. Per germline, CDR1 SNHLY and CDR2 FYNNEI. The CDR3 length is 14 residues. CDR3 bases: TGTGCCAGCAGTGTCGACAGGGGCGATCAGCCCCAGCATTTT. This codes for CASSVDRGDQPQHF.

The rearrangement uses TRBV6-2 or TRBV6-3 and TRBJ1-5, with TRBD1 identical over 10 bases. Unmatched junction bases numbered 14, after V lost 0 bases and J lost 3 bases. The germline CDR1 and CDR2 sequences are MNHEY and SVGEGT. This CDR3 is built from 20 residues. The CDR3 here is CASSYSTEIGTGEYNQPQHF. In DNA form, the CDR3 reads TGTGCCAGCAGTTACTCGACAGAGATCGGGACAGGGGAGTACAATCAGCCCCAGCATTTT.

The rearrangement uses TRBV19 and TRBJ2-1, with 11 bases matching TRBD2. V lost 2 bases and J lost 7; bases outside the gene matches: 7. The germline V gene has CDR1 LNHDA and CDR2 SQIVND (reference sequence). This CDR3 is 16 amino acids long. CDR3 DNA: TGTGCCAGTAGTATAATAGCGGGGGGGCTGGGAAATGAGCAGTTCTTC. Protein product: CASSIIAGGLGNEQFF.

The V call is TRBV11-2, the J call TRBJ2-1; D is unresolved. Deletions cut 1 base from V and 7 bases from J, with 8 bases between. The CDR3 consists of 13 residues. Germline lookup yields CDR1 SGHAT and CDR2 FQNNGV. CDR3 residues: CASSLGLLNEQFF. The CDR3 nucleotides are TGTGCCAGCAGCTTAGGACTGCTGAATGAGCAGTTCTTC.

The chain has TRBV6-5 and TRBJ2-7; the match to TRBD1 covers 7 bases. The CDR3 has 14 residues. The germline V gene has CDR1 MNHEY and CDR2 SVGAGI. The V and J ends lost 6 bases and 3 bases, in that order; junction bases with no gene match: 8. The CDR3 protein is CASRERQGLYEQYF. CDR3 bases: TGTGCCAGCAGGGAGAGACAGGGTCTCTACGAGCAGTACTTC.